The rows below give T cell receptor beta chains drawn from one sample of a study of cytotoxic CD8 clonotypes in ibrutinib-treated CLL. Clones were sequenced by immunoSEQ multiplex PCR, and TCRdb holds only the in-frame ones, with some missing. This sample carries about 150,000 clones, approximately 80% of them seen once, and the ten largest clones take just over 5%. The sequencing here drew on PBMCs, taken after 24 months of ibrutinib treatment. The receptor source for this set is a human donor with chronic lymphocytic leukemia. Both conserved end residues are part of each CDR3. Size values are once, few and many counts, or a class for expanded clones, and some rows have none.

v_gene,len,abundance,j_gene,CDR3aa
TRBV25-1,15,.,TRBJ2-5,CASSVYGGGPETQYF
TRBV5-1,16,.,TRBJ1-4,CASSLVSRSLNEKLFF
TRBV7-7,13,.,TRBJ2-5,CASSAGQPGAQYF
TRBV18,15,.,TRBJ2-7,CASSPRDRETYEQYF
TRBV7-9,12,few,TRBJ2-2,CASSLNTGELFF
TRBV14,15,.,TRBJ1-2,CASSQDVSPTYGYTF
TRBV7-9,13,.,TRBJ1-4,CASSAPSDEKLFF
TRBV18,16,few,TRBJ2-1,CASSPRSGGVNGEQFF
TRBV18,17,.,TRBJ1-3,CASSPMAGPRSGNTIYF
TRBV19,15,.,TRBJ1-5,CASSVAGATAQPQHF
TRBV7-2,14,.,TRBJ1-2,CATRSGQFNYGYTF
TRBV7-9,13,few,TRBJ1-2,CASSPPPPGGYTF
TRBV6-5,15,.,TRBJ2-5,CASSYGGQGWETQYF
TRBV7-3,13,few,TRBJ1-2,CASSHNPRDGYTF
TRBV7-9,12,.,TRBJ2-7,CASSRDLAVQYF
TRBV7-2,14,.,TRBJ1-1,CASSLGGGNTEAFF
TRBV5-1,16,.,TRBJ1-2,CASRLAHGGRNYGYTF
TRBV19,15,few,TRBJ1-5,CASSIAWGAGQPQHF
TRBV11-1,12,few,TRBJ2-2,CASSPDTGELFF
TRBV9,16,.,TRBJ2-7,CASSVAGASETGEQYF
TRBV11-3,14,.,TRBJ2-7,CASSPSGGTLEQYF
TRBV11-2,15,.,TRBJ2-2,CASSLVQGGAGELFF
TRBV9,14,.,TRBJ1-3,CASSVGGPGNTIYF
TRBV7-2,16,once,TRBJ1-3,CASSLVGGSSGNTIYF